What follows are 27 T cell receptor beta chains derived from one specimen sequenced in a study of control samples from healthy donors and cancer patients. Only in-frame clones appear in the TCRdb table, and some are missing; sequencing was by immunoSEQ multiplex PCR. The table includes 170,000 or so clones, around 94% detected once. Sequenced material: blood. These receptors came from a woman under 30 in good health.

This clone is a singleton in its sample. This chain connects TRBV28 to TRBJ2-7; TRBD2 aligns across 13 bases. The CDR3 spans 17 residues. Germline V lookup: CDR1 MDHEN, CDR2 SYDVKM. V lost 1 base and J lost 4; bases outside the gene matches: 7. The CDR3 bases are TGTGCCAGCAGTTTATCCGGACTAGCGGGAGACGGTTACGAGCAGTACTTC. This sequence encodes CASSLSGLAGDGYEQYF.

J is TRBJ1-1 and V is TRBV6-1; tentative D call: TRBD1 (5 bases). The CDR3 is made up of 16 amino acids. The V end lost 3 bases, the J end lost 1 base, and 15 bases lay between the germline ends. Germline V gives CDR1 MNHNS, CDR2 SASEGT. CDR3 nucleotide sequence: TGTGCCAGCAGTGATCATCCGGGGCTGACGAACACTGAAGCTTTCTTT. Translation gives CASSDHPGLTNTEAFF.

The chain is built from TRBV15 and TRBJ2-3; possibly TRBD2 for D (5 bases). Germline V gives CDR1 LNHNV, CDR2 YYDKDF (reference sequence). V was pared by 0 bases and J by 6 bases, with 13 bases between. This CDR3 region has 15 residues. The CDR3 DNA reads TGTGCCACCAGCAGAGAAACTAGTGTTGCGGATACGCAGTATTTT. Its protein is CATSRETSVADTQYF.

This chain uses TRBV7-9 with TRBJ1-5; D unclear. CDR1 and CDR2 (germline): SEHNR, FQNEAQ (reference sequence). Trimming stripped 1 base from V and 9 bases from J, with 10 bases between. The CDR3 runs to 13 residues. The CDR3, as DNA: TGTGCCAGCAGCTTAGGGGCGTCTCGGCCCCAGCATTTT. The encoded protein is CASSLGASRPQHF.

The V call is TRBV7-8, the J call TRBJ1-3; D is ambiguous. The CDR3 is 15 amino acids. CDR1 is SGHVS, CDR2 FQNEAQ, per germline. V was pared by 0 bases and J by 4 bases, with 10 bases between. In DNA, the CDR3 is TGTGCCAGCAGCTTAGCGAGCGGTGGGGGAAACACCATATATTTT. Residues: CASSLASGGGNTIYF.

The V and J genes are TRBV11-3 and TRBJ1-2; no firm D call. This CDR3 is built from 17 residues. Trimming pared 5 bases from V and 1 base from J, leaving 20 bases between. Germline V lookup: CDR1 SGHNT, CDR2 YENEEA. CDR3 bases: TGTGCCAGCAGCATGGGTGGCTATGGGCCTGTTAACTATGGCTACACCTTC. Amino acid sequence: CASSMGGYGPVNYGYTF.

V and J are TRBV28 and TRBJ2-7; tentative D call: TRBD1 (5 bases). The CDR3 is made up of 14 amino acids. Deletions cut 5 bases from V and 2 bases from J, with 13 bases between. Per germline, CDR1 MDHEN and CDR2 SYDVKM. For the CDR3, the DNA is TGTGCCAGCAGTGAGCTGAGGACAACCTACGAGCAGTACTTC. Protein sequence: CASSELRTTYEQYF. Full variable domain (rest looked up from reference TRBV28 and TRBJ2-7): DVKVTQSSRYLVKRTGEKVFLECVQDMDHENMFWYRQDPGLGLRLIYFSYDVKMKEKGDIPEGYSVSREKKERFSLILESASTNQTSMYLCASSELRTTYEQYFGPGTRLTVT.

This clone was counted once. The chain combines TRBV19 with TRBJ1-2, with D uncertain. Trimming removed 2 bases from V and 7 bases from J, with 14 bases in between. From germline, CDR1 is LNHDA and CDR2 SQIVND (reference sequence). The CDR3 consists of 14 residues. CDR3 region: CASSIQRVLGGYTF. The CDR3 DNA reads TGTGCCAGTAGTATACAACGGGTCTTAGGTGGCTACACCTTC. Combining the CDR3 with reference TRBV19 and TRBJ1-2 gives the whole variable domain DGGITQSPKYLFRKEGQNVTLSCEQNLNHDAMYWYRQDPGQGLRLIYYSQIVNDFQKGDIAEGYSVSREKKESFPLTVTSAQKNPTAFYLCASSIQRVLGGYTFGSGTRLTVV.

The J gene is TRBJ1-1, the V gene TRBV11-2; no firm D call. Trimming stripped 5 bases from V and 11 bases from J, with 24 bases between. The CDR3 loop spans 15 amino acids. Germline V gives CDR1 SGHAT, CDR2 FQNNGV. DNA for the CDR3: TGTGCCAGCAGCCTAATTATGAGACGAGGGCTGGAGGCTTTCTTT. It yields the protein CASSLIMRRGLEAFF.

The rearrangement links TRBV29-1 to TRBJ2-7; unclear D gene. The CDR3 length is 14 residues. Germline CDR1 SQVTM, CDR2 ANQGSEA. The germline V and J ends were trimmed by 1 base and 2 bases, with 12 bases remaining between them. The CDR3 nucleotides are TGCAGCGTTGAAGTTAGACAAGGGACCTACGAGCAGTACTTC. This translates into CSVEVRQGTYEQYF.

This CDR3 is CASSVTGTGGEKLFF. CDR3 DNA sequence: TGTGCCAGCAGCGTAACGGGAACGGGCGGTGAAAAACTGTTTTTT. This rearrangement joins TRBV9 to TRBJ1-4, with no clear D. Germline-derived CDR1 and CDR2 are SGDLS and YYNGEE. This CDR3 region has 15 residues. Trimming shortened V by 1 base and J by 7 bases, and 14 bases separated the two germline ends.

The chain joins TRBV11-2 to TRBJ1-1; D is ambiguous. Trimming removed 5 bases from V and 3 bases from J, with 4 bases in between. The CDR3 spans 11 residues. CDR1 is SGHAT and CDR2 is FQNNGV in the germline V gene. In nucleotides, the CDR3 is TGTGCCAGCAGCGTGGACACTGAAGCTTTCTTT. It yields the protein CASSVDTEAFF.

V gene TRBV18 combines with J gene TRBJ1-4; the D is unclear. V was clipped by 2 bases and J by 8 bases, with 3 bases between them. CDR1 is KGHSH and CDR2 is LQKENI in the germline V gene. This CDR3 region has 11 residues. The CDR3 loop reads CASSPGEKLFF. The CDR3 coding sequence is TGTGCCAGCTCACCAGGGGAAAAACTGTTTTTT.

The genes are TRBV14 and TRBJ2-2; no firm D call. The V end was cut by 1 base, the J end by 6 bases, with 0 bases between. Germline V CDR1 and CDR2: SGHDN, FVKESK. CDR3 length: 11 amino acids. CDR3 in amino acids: CASSQAGELFF. The CDR3 region has the DNA TGTGCCAGCAGCCAAGCCGGGGAGCTGTTTTTT. The full variable domain, its missing parts supplied by reference TRBV14 and TRBJ2-2, is EAGVTQFPSHSVIEKGQTVTLRCDPISGHDNLYWYRRVMGKEIKFLLHFVKESKQDESGMPNNRFLAERTGGTYSTLKVQPAELEDSGVYFCASSQAGELFFGEGSRLTVL.

J is TRBJ2-7 and V is TRBV6-5, with a weak D call TRBD1 (6 bases). The length of the CDR3 is 12 residues. Germline-derived CDR1 and CDR2 are MNHEY and SVGAGI. The V end lost 8 bases, the J end lost 0 bases, and 8 bases lay between the germline ends. The CDR3 DNA follows: TGTGCCAGCCGGACAGACTCCTACGAGCAGTACTTC. Protein: CASRTDSYEQYF.

Concerning this clone: The sample contains more than one DNA sequence encoding this CDR3. The chain couples TRBV5-1 to TRBJ2-5; no definite D call. V shed 0 bases and J shed 2 bases, with 2 bases lying between them. From germline, CDR1 is SGHRS and CDR2 YFSETQ. The CDR3 runs to 12 residues. DNA for the CDR3: TGCGCCAGCAGCTTGGAACAAGAGACCCAGTACTTC. This translates into CASSLEQETQYF.

The chain combines TRBV13 with TRBJ1-6; no clear D. Germline CDR1 is PRHDT and CDR2 is FYEKMQ (reference sequence). Trimming left V 5 bases short and J 8 bases short, with 13 bases between. This CDR3 spans 14 amino acids. CDR3 amino acids: CASSPTPIHSPLHF. CDR3 nucleotides: TGTGCCAGCAGCCCCACGCCTATCCATTCACCCCTCCACTTT.

CDR3 sequence reads: CASSIDGEEPQHF. The DNA of the CDR3 is TGTGCCAGTAGTATAGACGGGGAGGAGCCCCAGCATTTT. This chain connects TRBV19 to TRBJ1-5; D unresolved. The V end lost 0 bases, the J end lost 8 bases, and 8 bases lay between the germline ends. This CDR3 contains 13 residues. Germline loops: CDR1 LNHDA, CDR2 SQIVND (reference sequence).

The gene calls are TRBV28 and TRBJ1-6; D is ambiguous. Trimming left V 7 bases short and J 2 bases short, with 12 bases between. CDR3 size: 15 residues. Germline lookup yields CDR1 MDHEN and CDR2 SYDVKM. The chain's CDR3 is CASTLSGAYNSPLHF. Written as DNA, the CDR3 is TGTGCCAGCACCCTCAGCGGGGCCTATAATTCACCCCTCCACTTT.

J is TRBJ1-2 and V is TRBV19; D perhaps matches TRBD1 (6 bases). The CDR3 totals 14 residues. CDR1 is LNHDA, CDR2 SQIVND, per germline (reference sequence). V dropped 2 bases and J dropped 5 bases, with 12 bases sitting between them. CDR3 nucleotides: TGTGCCAGTAGTATAACGACAGGATGGTATGGCTACACCTTC. It specifies CASSITTGWYGYTF.

V gene TRBV10-3 combines with J gene TRBJ1-6, with D unresolved. Germline V gene data show CDR1 as ENHRY and CDR2 as SYGVKD. The CDR3 extends over 17 amino acids. Trimming removed 0 bases from V and 7 bases from J, with 16 bases in between. This CDR3 is CAISESVRRGLNSPLHF. In DNA, the CDR3 is TGTGCCATCAGTGAGTCGGTGAGGAGAGGCTTAAATTCACCCCTCCACTTT.

The chain couples TRBV29-1 to TRBJ2-1; TRBD2 aligns across 7 bases. The CDR3 covers 18 residues. The V gene's germline CDR1 is SQVTM and CDR2 ANQGSEA. V was pared by 5 bases and J by 2 bases, with 18 bases of the junction left unmatched. The CDR3 DNA follows: TGCAGCGTTCGCAAAATATTCACTAGCGCGTCGACCTACAATGAGCAGTTCTTC. This codes for CSVRKIFTSASTYNEQFF.

The genes are TRBV6-5 and TRBJ1-4; the D gene is possibly TRBD1 (5 bases). Germline V CDR1 and CDR2: MNHEY, SVGAGI. The CDR3 covers 13 residues. Trimming removed 5 bases at V and 2 bases at J, with 6 bases between. CDR3 sequence (DNA): TGTGCCAGCAGTCAGGGTACTAATGAAAAACTGTTTTTT. This gives the protein CASSQGTNEKLFF.

The chain uses TRBV18 and TRBJ2-1, with a weak D call TRBD2 (6 bases). Trimming left V 3 bases short and J 8 bases short, with 14 bases between. This CDR3 is 14 amino acids long. Germline V gene sequence: CDR1 KGHSH, CDR2 LQKENI. CDR3 coding DNA: TGTGCCAGCTCACCGTCGCGGGGTGGTGATGAGCAGTTCTTC. Protein: CASSPSRGGDEQFF.

The chain links TRBV6-5 to TRBJ2-6; D is unclear. Trimming pared 8 bases from V and 4 bases from J, leaving 12 bases between. Germline V gene lookup returns CDR1 MNHEY and CDR2 SVGAGI. This CDR3 has 14 residues. CDR3 nucleotides: TGTGCCAGCGGTATTTTTTCCGGGGCCAACGTCCTGACTTTC. Protein: CASGIFSGANVLTF.

The V call is TRBV6-5, the J call TRBJ1-2; 8 nucleotides match TRBD1. The CDR3 has 14 residues. J lost 5 bases, V lost 5 bases, and 7 bases had no gene match. Germline-derived CDR1 and CDR2 are MNHEY and SVGAGI. CDR3: CASSRRQGRYGYTF. The DNA of the CDR3 is TGTGCCAGCAGTCGCAGACAGGGGAGGTATGGCTACACCTTC.

The chain joins TRBV5-4 to TRBJ2-5, with TRBD1 identical over 9 bases. With V trimmed by 3 bases and J by 5 bases, 2 bases remained unmatched. This CDR3 spans 13 amino acids. CDR1 SGHNT and CDR2 YYREEE come from the germline V gene (reference sequence). The CDR3 DNA reads TGTGCCAGCAGCTCGGGACAGGGCGAGACCCAGTACTTC. It encodes CASSSGQGETQYF.